This T cell receptor (beta chain) originates from a study of identical twins' blood T cells (dated by TCRdb to 2013 to 2014). With respect to the entire study: The approximately 12 libraries, six for the alpha chain and six for the beta chain, together yielded some 48 million Illumina reads. To assess how genetics influences repertoire formation, the study used next-generation sequencing to compare the TCR alpha and beta chain repertoires of three pairs of monozygous twins.

Trimming accounts for 4 bases at V and 6 bases at J, while the number of junction bases matched to no gene is 10. CDR1 is given as SGHRS and CDR2 as YFSETQ, both from the germline V gene. The CDR3 measures 15 amino acids from cysteine to phenylalanine. Solely the CDR3 DNA is kept, with 45 bases framed from the first base. Library method: 5' RACE. TCRdb lists the instrument as Illumina Genome Analyzer IIx. The RNA-based TCR cDNA libraries were made using a previously described protocol that was modified in several ways. To prevent cross-contamination, barcodes specific to each sample were added to both ends of every TCR cDNA library during cDNA synthesis and amplification. In the paper's pipeline: Each individual had between about 95,000 and nearly 500,000 identified clonotypes, and each library contained about 2.2 to 4 million CDR3-containing reads. Reads with improper barcode index combinations were discarded, and clonesets were then built for each library with the MiTCR software. While assembling CDR3 clonotypes, MiTCR corrected PCR and sequencing errors and either filtered or rescued low-quality reads. Artificial out-of-frame clonotypes were removed by being mapped to in-frame sequences, with one indel in the CDR3 allowed. Similarity in V and J gene usage between donors was calculated as the Jensen-Shannon divergence divided by the mean entropy. TCRdb reran the public reads through fastp at Q25 and MiXCR, keeping productive beta chains. Entries are consolidated by CDR3 protein sequence, retaining the most common genes and DNA. TCRdb's processing, not the authors' own work, is the source of the V and J calls. This sample is represented by 350,000 to 400,000 distinct CDR3 sequences; roughly 28% of them were singletons. The ten biggest clones cover roughly 6.1% of the sample.

The study at large found these results: Among the most abundant TCRbeta clonotypes, every donor shared more CDR3 sequences with her own twin than with unrelated donors. Environmental influences could not be excluded as an explanation for twin similarity, since twins were reared together. The study stated that the proposed role of the TCRalpha J segment in MHC recognition during thymic selection needs to be validated by independent studies. The count of CDR3 clonotypes shared by two donors depended mainly on the product of the two donors' cloneset sizes, and twins did not clearly depart from this trend. V gene usage, even among non-selected out-of-frame TCRbeta clonotypes, was reported to be markedly more similar within twin pairs than between unrelated donors.

Donors were six healthy women forming three monozygous twin pairs. All three twin pairs had been raised together and were thought likely to have encountered the same vaccines and infectious agents. RNA was isolated from peripheral blood mononuclear cells and used to prepare TCR cDNA libraries. There are a few counts of this clonotype. Its antigen is not yet known. No much larger clonotype is one base removed from it; base qualities were not supplied. The sequence links TRBV5-1 to TRBJ2-7; 10 middle bases align to TRBD2. The clonotype comes from a woman aged 18 to 55 in good health. Specimen: PBMCs. For the CDR3, the sequence is CASSPNLGLAAEQYF. The bases are TGCGCCAGCAGCCCCAATCTAGGACTAGCGGCCGAGCAGTACTTC.